This T cell receptor beta chain was sequenced during a study of blood T cell repertoires in COVID-19. Study information: Acute-phase and convalescent COVID-19 samples originated in the United States, Italy and Spain. Sources were T cells, B-cell-depleted T cells, or PBMCs; the material itself was cDNA or gDNA.

Germline CDR1 and CDR2: MNHEY and SMNVEV (reference sequence). The germline V and J ends were trimmed by 5 bases and 0 bases, with 16 bases remaining between them. The CDR3 runs 16 residues. As handled by the study authors: Amplifying reference gene primers gave estimates of nucleated cell counts. Clones were read by immunoSEQ multiplex PCR, and TCRdb kept only the in-frame ones, dropping some. V, J and clone size are those of that table, while D and trimming were read from the DNA. The sample holds some 130,000 clones, around 82% seen once. This clonotype originated in a woman under 40 who had recovered from COVID-19. The rearrangement joins TRBV27 to TRBJ1-2; a weak D match, TRBD1 (5 bases). The sequenced material came from peripheral blood. The CDR3 bases are TGTGCCAGCAGTAGAACCCCTGGGGACTCTAACTATGGCTACACCTTC. Translation gives CASSRTPGDSNYGYTF.